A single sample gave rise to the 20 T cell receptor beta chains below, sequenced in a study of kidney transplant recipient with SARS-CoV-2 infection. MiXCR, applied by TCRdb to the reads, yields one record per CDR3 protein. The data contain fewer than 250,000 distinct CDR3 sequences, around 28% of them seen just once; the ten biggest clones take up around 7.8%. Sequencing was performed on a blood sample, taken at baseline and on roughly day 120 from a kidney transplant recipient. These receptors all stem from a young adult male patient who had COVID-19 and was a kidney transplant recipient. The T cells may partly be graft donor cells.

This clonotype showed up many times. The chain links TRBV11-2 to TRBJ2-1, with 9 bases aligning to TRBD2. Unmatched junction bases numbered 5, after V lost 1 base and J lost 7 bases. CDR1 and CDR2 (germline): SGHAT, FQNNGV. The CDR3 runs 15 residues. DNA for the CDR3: TGTGCCAGCAGCTTAGCTGCGGGAGGGGGAAATGAGCAGTTCTTC. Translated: CASSLAAGGGNEQFF.

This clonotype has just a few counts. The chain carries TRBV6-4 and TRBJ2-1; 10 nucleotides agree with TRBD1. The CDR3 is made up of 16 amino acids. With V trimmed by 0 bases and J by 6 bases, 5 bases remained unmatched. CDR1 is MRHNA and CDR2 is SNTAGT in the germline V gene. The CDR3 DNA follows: TGTGCCAGCAGTGACTCCAGACAGGGGGCCGGCAATGAGCAGTTCTTC. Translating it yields CASSDSRQGAGNEQFF.

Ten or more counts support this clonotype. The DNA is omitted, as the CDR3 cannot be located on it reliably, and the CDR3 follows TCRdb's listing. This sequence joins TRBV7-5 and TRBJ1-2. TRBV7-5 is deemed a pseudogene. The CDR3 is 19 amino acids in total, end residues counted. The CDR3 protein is CISVPEKVHEVGKTYGYTF.

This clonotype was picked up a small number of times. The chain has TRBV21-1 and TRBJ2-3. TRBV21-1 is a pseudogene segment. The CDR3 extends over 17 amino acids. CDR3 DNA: TGTGCCAGCAGTCGACAAGTAGCTACAGTCATGCAAGATACGCAGTATTTT. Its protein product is CASSRQVATVMQDTQYF.

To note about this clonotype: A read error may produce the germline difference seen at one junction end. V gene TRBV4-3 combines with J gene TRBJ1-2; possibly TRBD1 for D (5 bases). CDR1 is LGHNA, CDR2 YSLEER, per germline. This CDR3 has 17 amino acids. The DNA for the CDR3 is TGCGCCAGCAGCAGGATTGGGGGACGTCGAAAGACCTATGGCCACACCTTC. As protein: CASSRIGGRRKTYGHTF.

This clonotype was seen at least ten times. DNA for the CDR3: TGCAGTGCCACCCAGAGCAGGGGCTTCTCTGGAAACACCATATATTTT. This gives the protein CSATQSRGFSGNTIYF. The chain couples TRBV20-1 to TRBJ1-3, with D maybe TRBD1 (6 bases). Germline CDR1 DFQATT, CDR2 SNEGSKA (reference sequence). This CDR3 contains 16 residues. V lost 6 bases and J lost 0, with 18 bases in between.

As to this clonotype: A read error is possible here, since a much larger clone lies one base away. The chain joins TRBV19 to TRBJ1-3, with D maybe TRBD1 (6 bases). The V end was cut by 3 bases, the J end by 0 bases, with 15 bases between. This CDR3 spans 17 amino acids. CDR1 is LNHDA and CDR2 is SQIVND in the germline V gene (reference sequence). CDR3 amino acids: CASSMGGRPYSGNTIYF. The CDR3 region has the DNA TGTGCCAGTAGTATGGGGGGCAGACCTTACTCTGGAAACACCATATATTTT.

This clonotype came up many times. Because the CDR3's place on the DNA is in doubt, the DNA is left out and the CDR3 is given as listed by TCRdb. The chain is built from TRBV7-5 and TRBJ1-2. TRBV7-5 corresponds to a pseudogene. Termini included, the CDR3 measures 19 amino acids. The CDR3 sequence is CISVPEMEVEVGKTYGYTF.

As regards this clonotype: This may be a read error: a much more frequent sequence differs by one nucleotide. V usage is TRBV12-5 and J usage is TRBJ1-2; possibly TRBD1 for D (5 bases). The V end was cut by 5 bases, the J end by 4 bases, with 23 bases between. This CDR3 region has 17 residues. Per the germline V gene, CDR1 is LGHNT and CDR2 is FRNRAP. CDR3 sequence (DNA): TGTGCTAGTGGTACTGACGTTTTGCAGGGAAAGGCCTATGGCTACACCTTC. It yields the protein CASGTDVLQGKAYGYTF.

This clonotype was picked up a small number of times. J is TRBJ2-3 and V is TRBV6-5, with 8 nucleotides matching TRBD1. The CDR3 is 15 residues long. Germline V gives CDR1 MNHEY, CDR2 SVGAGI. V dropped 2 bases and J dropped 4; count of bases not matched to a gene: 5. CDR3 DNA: TGTGCCAGCAGTTACGGTCTACAGGGGGCAGATACGCAGTATTTT. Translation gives CASSYGLQGADTQYF.

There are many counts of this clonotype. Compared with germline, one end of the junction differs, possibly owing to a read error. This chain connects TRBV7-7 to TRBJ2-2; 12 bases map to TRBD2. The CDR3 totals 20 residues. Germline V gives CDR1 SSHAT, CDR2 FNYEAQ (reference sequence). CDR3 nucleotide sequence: TGTGCTAGCAGCTCCAAACTAGCGGGGGGAAAAATTCTTAGAACCGGGGAGCTGTTTTTT. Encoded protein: CASSSKLAGGKILRTGELFF.

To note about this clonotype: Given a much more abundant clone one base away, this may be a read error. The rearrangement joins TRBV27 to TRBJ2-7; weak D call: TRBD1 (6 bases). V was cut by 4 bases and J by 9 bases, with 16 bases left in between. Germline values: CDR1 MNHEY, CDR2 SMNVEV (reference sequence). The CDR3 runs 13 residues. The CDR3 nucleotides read TGTGCCAGCAGTTCCTGGGCAGGGGACGGGCAGTACTTC. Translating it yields CASSSWAGDGQYF.

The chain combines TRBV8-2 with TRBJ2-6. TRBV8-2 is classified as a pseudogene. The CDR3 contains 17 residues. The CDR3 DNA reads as TGTGGCACCTACGTGGGGATAACACAAAGTCGGGCCAACGTCCTGACCTTC. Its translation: CGTYVGITQSRANVLTF.

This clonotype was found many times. CDR3 sequence reads: CSAKGLLFRKTYGYTF. The CDR3, as DNA: TGCAGTGCTAAGGGGTTGCTGTTTCGAAAGACCTATGGCTACACCTTC. The genes are TRBV20-1 and TRBJ1-2; TRBD1 might be the D (5 bases). Germline CDR1 and CDR2: DFQATT and SNEGSKA (reference sequence). V was trimmed by 4 bases and J by 4 bases, leaving 22 bases between them. CDR3 size: 16 residues.

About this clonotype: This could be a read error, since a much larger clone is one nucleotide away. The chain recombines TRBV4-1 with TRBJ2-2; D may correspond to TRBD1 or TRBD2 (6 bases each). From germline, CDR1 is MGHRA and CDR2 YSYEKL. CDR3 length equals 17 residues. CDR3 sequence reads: CASGHTGVGQNTGELFF. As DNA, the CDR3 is TGCGCCAGCGGCCATACGGGGGTGGGACAGAACACCGGGGAGCTGTTTTTT.

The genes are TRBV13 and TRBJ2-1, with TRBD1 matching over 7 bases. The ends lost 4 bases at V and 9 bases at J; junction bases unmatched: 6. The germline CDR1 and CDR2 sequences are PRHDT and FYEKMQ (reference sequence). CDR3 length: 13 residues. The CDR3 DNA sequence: TGTGCCAGCAGCTCCCCGGACAGGAGTGAGCAGTTCTTC. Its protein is CASSSPDRSEQFF.

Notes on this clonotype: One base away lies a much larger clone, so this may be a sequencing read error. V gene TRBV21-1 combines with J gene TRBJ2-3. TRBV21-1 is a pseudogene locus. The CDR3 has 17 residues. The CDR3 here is CAGRYTLATVMQDTQYF. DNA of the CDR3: TGTGCCGGCAGATACACTTTAGCTACAGTCATGCAAGATACGCAGTATTTT.

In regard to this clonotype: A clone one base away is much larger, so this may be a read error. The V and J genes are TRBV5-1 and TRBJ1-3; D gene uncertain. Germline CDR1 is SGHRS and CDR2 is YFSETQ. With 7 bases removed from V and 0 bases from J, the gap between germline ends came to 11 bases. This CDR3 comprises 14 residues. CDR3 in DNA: TGCGCCAGCGGCTCGGGCCTCTCTGGAAACACCATATATTTT. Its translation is CASGSGLSGNTIYF.

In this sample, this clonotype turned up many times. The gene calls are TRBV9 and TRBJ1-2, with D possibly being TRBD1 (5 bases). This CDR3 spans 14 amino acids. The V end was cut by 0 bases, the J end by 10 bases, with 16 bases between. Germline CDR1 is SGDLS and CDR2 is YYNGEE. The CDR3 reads CASSVGTGGNSYTF. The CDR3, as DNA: TGTGCCAGCAGCGTAGGTACAGGAGGTAATTCCTACACCTTC. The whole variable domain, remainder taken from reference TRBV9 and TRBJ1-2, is DSGVTQTPKHLITATGQRVTLRCSPRSGDLSVYWYQQSLDQGLQFLIQYYNGEERAKGNILERFSAQQFPDLHSELNLSSLELGDSALYFCASSVGTGGNSYTFGSGTRLTVV.

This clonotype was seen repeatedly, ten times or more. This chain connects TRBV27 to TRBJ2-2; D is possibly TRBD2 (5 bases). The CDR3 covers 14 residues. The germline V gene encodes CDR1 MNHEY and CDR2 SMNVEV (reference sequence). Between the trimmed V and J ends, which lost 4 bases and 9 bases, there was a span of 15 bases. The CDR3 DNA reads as TGTGCCAGCAGTTCCGGGGTATTCGGGAGGGAGCTGTTTTTT. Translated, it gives CASSSGVFGRELFF.